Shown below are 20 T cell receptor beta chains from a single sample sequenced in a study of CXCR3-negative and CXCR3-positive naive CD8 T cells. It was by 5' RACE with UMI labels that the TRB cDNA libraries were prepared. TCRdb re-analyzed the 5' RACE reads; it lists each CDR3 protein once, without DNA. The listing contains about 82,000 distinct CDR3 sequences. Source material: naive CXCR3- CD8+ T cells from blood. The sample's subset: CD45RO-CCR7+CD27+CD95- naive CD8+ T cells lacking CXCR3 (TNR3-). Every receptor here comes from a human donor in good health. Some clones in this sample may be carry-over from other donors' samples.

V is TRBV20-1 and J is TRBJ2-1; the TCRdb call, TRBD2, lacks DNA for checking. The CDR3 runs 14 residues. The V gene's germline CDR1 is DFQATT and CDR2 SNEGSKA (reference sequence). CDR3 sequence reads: CSARDFRAGGEQFF.

This chain's CDR3 is CASSGWTGEQYF. V is TRBV25-1 and J is TRBJ2-7; the TCRdb D gene call, TRBD1, has no DNA to confirm it. The germline CDR1 and CDR2 sequences are MGHDK and SYGVNS. This CDR3 has 12 amino acids.

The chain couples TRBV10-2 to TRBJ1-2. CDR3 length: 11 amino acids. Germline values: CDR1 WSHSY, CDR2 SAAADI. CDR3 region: CASTDLGGYTF.

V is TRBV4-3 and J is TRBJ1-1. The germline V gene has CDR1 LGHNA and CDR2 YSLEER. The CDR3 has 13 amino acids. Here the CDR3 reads CASSEEGYTEAFF.

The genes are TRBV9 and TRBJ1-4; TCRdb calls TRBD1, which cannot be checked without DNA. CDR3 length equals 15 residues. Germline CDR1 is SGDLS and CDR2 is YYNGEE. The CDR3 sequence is CASSVEEGVNEKLFF.

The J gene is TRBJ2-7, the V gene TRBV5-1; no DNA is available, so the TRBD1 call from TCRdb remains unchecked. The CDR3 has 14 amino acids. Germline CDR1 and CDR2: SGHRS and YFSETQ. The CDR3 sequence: CASTPQPGSYEQYF.

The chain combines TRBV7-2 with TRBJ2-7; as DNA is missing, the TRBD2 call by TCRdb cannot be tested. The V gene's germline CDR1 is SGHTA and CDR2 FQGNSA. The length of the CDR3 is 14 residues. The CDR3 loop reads CASSLFGGSYEQYF.

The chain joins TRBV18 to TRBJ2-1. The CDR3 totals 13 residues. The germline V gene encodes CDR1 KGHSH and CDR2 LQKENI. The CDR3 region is CASSPRSSDEQFF. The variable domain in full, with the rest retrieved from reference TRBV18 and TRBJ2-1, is NAGVMQNPRHLVRRRGQEARLRCSPMKGHSHVYWYRQLPEEGLKFMVYLQKENIIDESGMPKERFSAEFPKEGPSILRIQQVVRGDSAAYFCASSPRSSDEQFFGPGTRLTVL.

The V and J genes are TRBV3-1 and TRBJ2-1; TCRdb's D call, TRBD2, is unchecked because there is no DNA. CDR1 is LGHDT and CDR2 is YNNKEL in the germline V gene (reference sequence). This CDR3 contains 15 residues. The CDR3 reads CASSHGLAGYNEQFF.

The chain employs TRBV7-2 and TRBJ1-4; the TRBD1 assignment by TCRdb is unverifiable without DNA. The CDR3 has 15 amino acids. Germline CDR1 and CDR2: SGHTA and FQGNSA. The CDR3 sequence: CASSSNPGLNEKLFF.

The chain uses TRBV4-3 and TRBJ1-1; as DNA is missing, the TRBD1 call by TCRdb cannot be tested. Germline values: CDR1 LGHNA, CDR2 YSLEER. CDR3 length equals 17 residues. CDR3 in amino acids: CASSQGASGALNTETFF.

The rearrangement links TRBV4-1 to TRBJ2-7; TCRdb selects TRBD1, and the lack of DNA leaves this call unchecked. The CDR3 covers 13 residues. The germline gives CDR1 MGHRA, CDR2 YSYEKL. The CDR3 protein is CASSSDRGYEQYF.

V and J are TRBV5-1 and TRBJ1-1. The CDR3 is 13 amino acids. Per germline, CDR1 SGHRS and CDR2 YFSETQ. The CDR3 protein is CASSLGDGYEAFF.

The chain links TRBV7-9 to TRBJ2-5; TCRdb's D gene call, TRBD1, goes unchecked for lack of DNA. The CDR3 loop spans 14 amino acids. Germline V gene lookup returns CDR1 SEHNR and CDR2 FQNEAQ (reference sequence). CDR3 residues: CASTQRTSQETQYF.

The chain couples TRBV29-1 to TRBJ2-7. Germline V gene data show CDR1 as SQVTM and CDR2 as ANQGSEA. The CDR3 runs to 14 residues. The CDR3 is CSAETAVGEYEQYF.

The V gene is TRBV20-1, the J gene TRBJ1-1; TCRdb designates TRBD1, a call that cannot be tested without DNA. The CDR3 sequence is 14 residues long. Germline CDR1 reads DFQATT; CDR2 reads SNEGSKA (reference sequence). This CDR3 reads CSAARWEPNIEAFF.

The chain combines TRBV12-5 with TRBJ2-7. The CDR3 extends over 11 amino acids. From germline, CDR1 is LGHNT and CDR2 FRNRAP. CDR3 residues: CASGLVSEQYF.

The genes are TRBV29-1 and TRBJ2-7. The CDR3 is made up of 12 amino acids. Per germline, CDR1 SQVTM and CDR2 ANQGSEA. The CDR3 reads CSGLSEVGEQYF.

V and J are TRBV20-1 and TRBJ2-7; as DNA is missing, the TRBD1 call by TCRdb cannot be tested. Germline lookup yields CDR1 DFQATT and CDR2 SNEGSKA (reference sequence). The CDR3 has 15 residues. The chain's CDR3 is CSARGEQGSSYEQYF.

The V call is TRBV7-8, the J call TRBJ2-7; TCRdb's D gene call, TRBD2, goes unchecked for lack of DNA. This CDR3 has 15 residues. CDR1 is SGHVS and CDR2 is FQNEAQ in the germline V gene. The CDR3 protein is CASSLGPEGYYEQYF.